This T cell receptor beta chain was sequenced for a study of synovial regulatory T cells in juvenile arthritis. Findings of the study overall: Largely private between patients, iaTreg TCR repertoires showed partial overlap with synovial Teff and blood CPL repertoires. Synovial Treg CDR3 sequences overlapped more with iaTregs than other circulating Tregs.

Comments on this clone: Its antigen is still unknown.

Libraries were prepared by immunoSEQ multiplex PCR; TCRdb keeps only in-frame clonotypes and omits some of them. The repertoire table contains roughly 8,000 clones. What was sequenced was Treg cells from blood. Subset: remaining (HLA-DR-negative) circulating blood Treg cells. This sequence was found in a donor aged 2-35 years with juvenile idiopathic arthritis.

Here the CDR3 reads CASSLAGPYTGELFF. This chain uses TRBV7-3 with TRBJ2-2; TCRdb's D gene call, TRBD2, goes unchecked for lack of DNA. Germline V gene data show CDR1 as SGHTA and CDR2 as FQGTGA. The CDR3 runs 15 residues. The DNA sequence is not available.